This T cell receptor (beta chain) originates from a study of cytomegalovirus exposure and HLA in healthy donors. Study-wide background: The same platform was used for the 100 to 150 validation repertoires and the 650 to 800 first-cohort repertoires, a later analysis reported.

Study-level findings and limits: Some TCR beta chains (164 of them) were listed as cytomegalovirus-associated.

This clone came up a few times. Its target is not known. Using immunoSEQ multiplex PCR, the repertoire was profiled, and TCRdb retains in-frame clones only, with some absent. Among 150,000 to 200,000 clones listed, almost 85% were seen once. The donors were in the approximately 120-subject validation cohort; that cohort was separate from the roughly 660-subject first cohort. The TCR sequence derives from a man aged 25 to 40 in good health and CMV-seropositive. The sequenced material came from PBMCs.

CDR3 in amino acids: CASSPQYTGGGYTF. The CDR3 bases are TGTGCCAGCAGCCCCCAATATACAGGGGGAGGCTACACCTTC. This sequence joins TRBV7-8 and TRBJ1-2, with 8 bases that match TRBD1. The trim removed 5 bases at V and 8 bases at J, leaving 10 bases unmatched. This CDR3 is 14 amino acids long. Germline V gene lookup returns CDR1 SGHVS and CDR2 FQNEAQ. The complete variable domain, with remaining parts taken from reference TRBV7-8 and TRBJ1-2, reads GAGVSQSPRYKVAKRGQDVALRCDPISGHVSLFWYQQALGQGPEFLTYFQNEAQLDKSGLPSDRFFAERPEGSVSTLKIQRTQQEDSAVYLCASSPQYTGGGYTFGSGTRLTVV.